This record looks at one TCR beta chain sequence and its context. Its antigen remains unknown. For each donor, at least one pre-ART and at least two post-ART PBMC samples were available. The data belong to a study of long-term antiretroviral therapy in people with HIV. Study-level background: The earliest samples came about a decade before the 2015 immediate-ART recommendation.

General observations from the study: Upon ART, diversity increased but remained lower than transplant donor controls. Clonal populations expanded prior to ART predominated within the repertoire at all time points.

Assay version v3.0 of immunoSEQ was used, and it was run at survey level. Produced via immunoSEQ multiplex PCR; TCRdb's table is partial and in-frame only. This table has about 30,000 clones, 94% appearing once. Trimming took off 2 bases at V and 3 bases at J, with 9 bases between the two ends. The CDR3 covers 13 residues. Looked up from germline, CDR1 is SGHKS and CDR2 is YYEKEE (reference sequence). The TCR sequence derives from a man aged 50 to 59 with HIV. The genes are TRBV5-5 and TRBJ2-7; D gene unclear. Sample: unsorted PBMCs, taken 7.4 years after starting antiretroviral therapy. In DNA, the CDR3 is TGTGCCAGCAGCTTTACAATATTCTACGAGCAGTACTTC. It yields the protein CASSFTIFYEQYF.